This TCR beta chain came from a study of cytomegalovirus exposure and HLA in healthy donors. Study at large: An early data release held some 85 million unique TCRs from HLA-typed donors.

Trimming took off 0 bases at V and 3 bases at J, with 14 bases between the two ends. In germline, CDR1 is SGHDT, CDR2 YYEEEE. CDR3 length equals 16 residues. Primers for the PCR totalled 60 Vbeta and 13 Jbeta. The method was immunoSEQ multiplex PCR; TCRdb's version includes in-frame clones alone and lacks a portion of them. The repertoire has about 210,000 clones, over 75% of them found once; the top ten carry 10%. This clone was seen just once. The rearrangement links TRBV5-6 to TRBJ2-3, with unresolved D. Sample: PBMCs. This TCR came from a woman aged 45-60 years in good health and CMV-seropositive. CDR3 loop: CASSLAGVRVTDTQYF. DNA of the CDR3: TGTGCCAGCAGCTTGGCCGGAGTCCGGGTGACAGATACGCAGTATTTT.